This T cell receptor beta chain was identified during a study of monozygotic twins with cystic fibrosis. On the study more broadly: Libraries were built from about 3 micrograms of fragmented DNA using around 16 PCR cycles. Study-level points and caveats: Clonality was generally low (median approximately 0.0088), higher in the most severe patients. In 13 of 16 pairs, V gene usage was closest to the co-twin's.

Sequencing was performed with immunoSEQ multiplex PCR; in TCRdb, only in-frame clones are kept and a portion is missing. The data contain 25,000 to 30,000 clones, 90% of them singletons. About this clone: The antigen is not known.

V shed 4 bases and J 1 base; nucleotides not matched to a gene: 3. This CDR3 has 15 residues. From germline, CDR1 is SGHRS and CDR2 YFSETQ. Sequenced material: blood. The receptor's source is a girl aged 2 to 9 with cystic fibrosis. The chain couples TRBV5-1 to TRBJ2-3; 10 nucleotides agree with TRBD1. The DNA for the CDR3 is TGCGCCAGCAGCACCGGACAGGGGGGCACAGATACGCAGTATTTT. Its protein is CASSTGQGGTDTQYF.